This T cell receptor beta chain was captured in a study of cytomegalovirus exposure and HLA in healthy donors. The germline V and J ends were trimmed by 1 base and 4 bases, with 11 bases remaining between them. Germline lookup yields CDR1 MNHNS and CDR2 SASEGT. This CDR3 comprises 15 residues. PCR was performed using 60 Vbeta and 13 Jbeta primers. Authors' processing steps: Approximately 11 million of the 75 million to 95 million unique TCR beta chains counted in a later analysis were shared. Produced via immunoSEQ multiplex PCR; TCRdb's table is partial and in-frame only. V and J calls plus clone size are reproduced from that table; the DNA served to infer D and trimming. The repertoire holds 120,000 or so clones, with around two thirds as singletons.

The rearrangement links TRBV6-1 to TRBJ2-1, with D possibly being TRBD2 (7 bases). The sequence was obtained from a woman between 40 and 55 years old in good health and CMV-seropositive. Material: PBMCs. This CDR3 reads CASSEEGGRYNEQFF. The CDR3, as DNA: TGTGCCAGCAGTGAAGAGGGGGGGCGGTACAATGAGCAGTTCTTC.